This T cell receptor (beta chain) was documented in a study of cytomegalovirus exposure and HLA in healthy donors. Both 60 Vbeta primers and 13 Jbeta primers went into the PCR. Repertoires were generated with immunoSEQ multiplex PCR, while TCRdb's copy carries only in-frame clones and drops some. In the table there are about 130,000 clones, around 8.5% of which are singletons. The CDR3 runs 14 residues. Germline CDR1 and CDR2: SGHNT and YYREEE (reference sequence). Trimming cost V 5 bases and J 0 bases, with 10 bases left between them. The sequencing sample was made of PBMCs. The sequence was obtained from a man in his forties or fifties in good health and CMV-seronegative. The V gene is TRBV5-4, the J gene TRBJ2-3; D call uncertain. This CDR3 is CASRFSGSTDTQYF. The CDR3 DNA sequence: TGTGCCAGCAGATTTTCCGGTAGCACAGATACGCAGTATTTT.